This TCR beta chain was profiled in a study of T cells in narcolepsy. As for this clone: Its antigen is unidentified.

Measured with immunoSEQ multiplex PCR; TCRdb has only the in-frame clones, and not every one. The sample consists of approximately 23,000 clones, 65% to 90% of them appearing once. Whole-study results and caveats: Blood of same and different patients, but not healthy controls, reportedly held recurring autoreactive clonotypes. No autoreactive T cell clone sequences appeared in some memory CD4+ repertoires. Same-patient CSF and blood CD4+ T cell clonotypes included HCRT-specific and TRIB2-specific autoreactive ones.

Germline V gene lookup returns CDR1 LNHDA and CDR2 SQIVND (reference sequence). Trimming removed 3 bases from V and 0 bases from J, with 15 bases in between. This CDR3 is built from 17 residues. V and J are TRBV19 and TRBJ2-1; D gene unclear. The specimen sequenced was memory (CD45RA-) CD4+ T cells from blood. This receptor was taken from a human donor in good health. The CDR3 DNA reads TGTGCCAGTAGTATTAGATCAACCCGCCGCTCCTACAATGAGCAGTTCTTC. It translates to CASSIRSTRRSYNEQFF.